The T cell receptor beta chain under discussion was sequenced for a study of regulatory T cells in long-lasting Graves disease. General study results and limits: Comparison showed that persistent patients shared more public clonotypes (2,741) than new patients (about 880).

The germline CDR1 and CDR2 sequences are MDHEN and SYDVKM. This CDR3 region has 15 residues. CDR3 regions were amplified by Arm-PCR using iRepertoire HTBI primers to build TCR beta libraries. From the multiplex PCR reads, TCRdb called clonotypes with MiXCR, one entry per CDR3 protein. This sample has some 340,000 distinct CDR3 sequences, with about an eighth found just once. The time point: newly diagnosed GD, antithyroid drugs for less than 3 months. PBMC-derived RNA was used for the TCR library. Comment on this clonotype: The antigen remains undetermined. Since a much larger clone is just one base distant, this may be a read error.

These same records also appear under a second study, on T cells in Graves' hyperthyroidism and ophthalmopathy.

The TCR originated in a woman between 18 and 29 years old with Graves disease. The V and J genes are TRBV28 and TRBJ2-2; 9 bases are a match to TRBD2. The sequenced sample was peripheral blood mononuclear cells (PBMCs), obtained at new diagnosis, from a patient treated with antithyroid drugs. As DNA, the CDR3 is TGTGCCTGCAGTTTAGTACTAGCGGGTACCGGGGAGCTGTTTTTT. Translating it yields CACSLVLAGTGELFF.